There are a few counts of the clone carrying this T cell receptor (beta chain). Its antigen remains unidentified. This specimen includes other DNA sequences encoding the same CDR3. CDR1 SEHNR and CDR2 FQNEAQ come from the germline V gene (reference sequence). The length of the CDR3 is 14 residues. The V gene lost 0 bases and the J gene lost 1 base, with 4 bases spanning the gap. Data came from immunoSEQ multiplex PCR; TCRdb stores just in-frame clones and leaves some out. The sample has about 120,000 clones; about 83% are singletons. This entry comes from a study of cytomegalovirus exposure and HLA in healthy donors. Study overall: A subsequent analysis stated that the 120 or so validation repertoires were run on the same platform as the roughly 700 first-cohort repertoires.

Notes on the study in general: According to reports, the classifier identified cytomegalovirus status with high specificity and sensitivity.

Among the 120 or so subjects of the validation cohort, separate from the roughly 670-subject first cohort, were the donors. The source of this sequence is a young man in good health and CMV-seronegative. Sample: PBMCs. The chain joins TRBV7-9 to TRBJ2-1; D unclear. CDR3 sequence: CASSLAGSYNEQFF. The CDR3 coding sequence is TGTGCCAGCAGCTTAGCCGGTTCCTACAATGAGCAGTTCTTC.